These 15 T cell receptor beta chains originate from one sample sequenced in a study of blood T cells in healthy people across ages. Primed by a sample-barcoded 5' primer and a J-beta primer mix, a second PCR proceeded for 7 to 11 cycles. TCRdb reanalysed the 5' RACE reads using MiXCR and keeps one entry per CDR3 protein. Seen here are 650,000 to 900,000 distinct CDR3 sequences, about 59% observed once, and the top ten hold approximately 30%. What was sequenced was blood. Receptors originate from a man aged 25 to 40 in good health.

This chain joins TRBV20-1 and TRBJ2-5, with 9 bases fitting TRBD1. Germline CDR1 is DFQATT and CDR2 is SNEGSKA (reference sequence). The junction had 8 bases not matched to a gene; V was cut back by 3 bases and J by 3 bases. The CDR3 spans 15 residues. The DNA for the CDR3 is TGCAGTGCTAGCCCCTCGGGACAGGGAAAAGAGACCCAGTACTTC. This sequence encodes CSASPSGQGKETQYF.

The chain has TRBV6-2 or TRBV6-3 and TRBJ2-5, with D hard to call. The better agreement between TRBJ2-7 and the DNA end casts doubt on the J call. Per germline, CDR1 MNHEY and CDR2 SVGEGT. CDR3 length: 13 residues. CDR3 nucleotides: TGTGCCAGCAGTTATTTGGCAGAGTACGAGCAGTACTTC. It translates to CASSYLAEYEQYF.

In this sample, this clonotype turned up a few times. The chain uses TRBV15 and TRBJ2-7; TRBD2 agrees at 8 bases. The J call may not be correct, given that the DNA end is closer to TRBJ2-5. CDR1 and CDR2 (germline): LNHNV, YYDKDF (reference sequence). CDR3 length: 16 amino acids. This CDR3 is CATSRDLASGRETQYF. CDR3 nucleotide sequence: TGTGCCACCAGCAGAGATTTGGCTAGCGGGCGAGAGACCCAGTACTTC.

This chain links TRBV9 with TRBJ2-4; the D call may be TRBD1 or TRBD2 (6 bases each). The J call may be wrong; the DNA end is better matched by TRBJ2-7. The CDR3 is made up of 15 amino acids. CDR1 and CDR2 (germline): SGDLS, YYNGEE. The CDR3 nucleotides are TGTGCCAGCAGCGTAGGAAGGGGGGATCGCTACGAGCAGTACTTC. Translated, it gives CASSVGRGDRYEQYF.

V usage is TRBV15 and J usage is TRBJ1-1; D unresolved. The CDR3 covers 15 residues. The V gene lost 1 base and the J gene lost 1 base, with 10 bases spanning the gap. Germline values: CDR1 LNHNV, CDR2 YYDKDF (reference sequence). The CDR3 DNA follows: TGTGCCACCAGCAGAGGTACCAATCCGAACACTGAAGCTTTCTTT. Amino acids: CATSRGTNPNTEAFF.

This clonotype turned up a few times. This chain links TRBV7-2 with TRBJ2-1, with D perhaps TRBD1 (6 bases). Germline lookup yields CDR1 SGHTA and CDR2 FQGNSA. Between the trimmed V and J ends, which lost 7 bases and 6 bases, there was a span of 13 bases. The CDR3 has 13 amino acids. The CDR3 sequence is CASTIQGSNEQFF. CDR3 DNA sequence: TGTGCCAGCACCATACAGGGATCCAATGAGCAGTTCTTC.

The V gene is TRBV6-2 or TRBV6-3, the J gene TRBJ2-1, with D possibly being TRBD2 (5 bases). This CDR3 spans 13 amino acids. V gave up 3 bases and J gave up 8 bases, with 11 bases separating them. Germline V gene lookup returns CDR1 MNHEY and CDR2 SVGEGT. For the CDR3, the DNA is TGTGCCAGCAGTTATAGAATGAGGGATGAGCAGTTCTTC. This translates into CASSYRMRDEQFF.

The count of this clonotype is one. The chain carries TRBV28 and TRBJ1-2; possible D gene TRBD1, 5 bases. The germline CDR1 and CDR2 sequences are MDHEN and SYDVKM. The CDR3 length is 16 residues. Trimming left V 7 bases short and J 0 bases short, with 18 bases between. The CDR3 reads CASTVGGSAANYGYTF. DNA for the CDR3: TGTGCCAGCACAGTGGGGGGGTCGGCGGCTAACTATGGCTACACCTTC.

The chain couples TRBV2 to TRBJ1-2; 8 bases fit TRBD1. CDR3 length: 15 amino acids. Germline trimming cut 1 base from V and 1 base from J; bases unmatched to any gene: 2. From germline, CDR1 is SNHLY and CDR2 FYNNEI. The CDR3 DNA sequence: TGTGCCAGCAGTGAAGGGACAGGGTATAACTATGGCTACACCTTC. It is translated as CASSEGTGYNYGYTF.

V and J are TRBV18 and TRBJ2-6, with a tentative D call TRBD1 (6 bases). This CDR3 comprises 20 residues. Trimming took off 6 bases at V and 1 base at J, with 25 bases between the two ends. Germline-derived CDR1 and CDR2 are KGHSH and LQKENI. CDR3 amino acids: CASSRNTGTRGRSGANVLTF. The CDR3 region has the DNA TGTGCCAGCTCTCGAAATACCGGGACAAGGGGGAGATCTGGGGCCAACGTCCTGACTTTC.

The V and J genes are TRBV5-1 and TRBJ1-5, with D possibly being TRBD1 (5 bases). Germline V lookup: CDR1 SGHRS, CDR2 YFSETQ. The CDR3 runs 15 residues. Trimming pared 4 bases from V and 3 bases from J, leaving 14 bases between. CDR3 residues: CASSEGPGINQPQHF. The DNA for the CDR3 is TGCGCCAGCAGCGAGGGGCCAGGGATCAATCAGCCCCAGCATTTT.

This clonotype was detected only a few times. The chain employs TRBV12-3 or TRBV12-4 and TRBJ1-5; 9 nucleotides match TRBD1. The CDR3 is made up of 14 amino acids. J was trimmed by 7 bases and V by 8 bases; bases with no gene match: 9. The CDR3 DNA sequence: TGTGCCAGCCGCCCCGGGACAGGGAACCAGCCCCAGCATTTT. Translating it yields CASRPGTGNQPQHF.

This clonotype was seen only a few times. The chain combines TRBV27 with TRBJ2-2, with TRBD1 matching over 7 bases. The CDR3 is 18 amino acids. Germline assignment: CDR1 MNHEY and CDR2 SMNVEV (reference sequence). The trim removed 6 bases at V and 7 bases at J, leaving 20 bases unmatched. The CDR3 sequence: CASRPYGHIDRVGGELFF. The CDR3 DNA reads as TGTGCCAGCAGGCCATATGGGCACATTGACAGGGTTGGCGGGGAGCTGTTTTTT.

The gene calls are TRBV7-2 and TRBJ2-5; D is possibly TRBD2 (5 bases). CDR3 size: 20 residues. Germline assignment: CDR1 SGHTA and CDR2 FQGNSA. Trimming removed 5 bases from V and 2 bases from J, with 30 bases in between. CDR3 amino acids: CASSPNPPLGETIFQETQYF. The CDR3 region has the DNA TGTGCCAGCAGCCCCAATCCCCCGCTCGGGGAGACTATCTTTCAAGAGACCCAGTACTTC. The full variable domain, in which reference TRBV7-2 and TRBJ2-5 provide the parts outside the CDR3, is GAGVSQSPSNKVTEKGKDVELRCDPISGHTALYWYRQSLGQGLEFLIYFQGNSAPDKSGLPSDRFSAERTGGSVSTLTIQRTQQEDSAVYLCASSPNPPLGETIFQETQYFGPGTRLLVL.

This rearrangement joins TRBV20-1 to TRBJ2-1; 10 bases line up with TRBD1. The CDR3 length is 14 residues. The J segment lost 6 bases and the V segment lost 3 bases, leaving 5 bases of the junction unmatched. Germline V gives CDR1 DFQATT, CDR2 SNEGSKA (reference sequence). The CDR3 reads CSARPGTGANEQFF. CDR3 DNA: TGCAGTGCTAGGCCCGGGACAGGGGCCAATGAGCAGTTCTTC.